One sample yielded the 23 T cell receptor beta chains listed below, sequenced in a study of cytomegalovirus exposure and HLA in healthy donors. The PCR used 60 Vbeta and 13 Jbeta primers. Assay used: immunoSEQ multiplex PCR; TCRdb lists only in-frame clones, some missing. The sample lists 65,000 to 95,000 clones, approximately 79% occurring once. Sequencing input: PBMCs. The origin of the receptors is a man between 25 and 39 years old in good health and CMV-seronegative.

This chain links TRBV6-1 with TRBJ2-7; 11 bases map to TRBD1. The V segment lost 1 base and the J segment 4 bases; nucleotides outside the gene matches: 3. Germline values: CDR1 MNHNS, CDR2 SASEGT. This CDR3 contains 15 residues. The CDR3 DNA sequence: TGTGCCAGCAGTGAAGGCGGGACAGGGGGGTACGAGCAGTACTTC. Residues: CASSEGGTGGYEQYF.

The chain uses TRBV5-4 and TRBJ2-1, with a weak D call TRBD1 (5 bases). CDR3 length: 13 amino acids. V was cut by 4 bases and J by 8 bases, with 13 bases left in between. Germline V lookup: CDR1 SGHNT, CDR2 YYREEE (reference sequence). The CDR3 sequence: CASSTGGRDEQFF. CDR3 DNA sequence: TGTGCCAGCAGCACAGGTGGTCGCGATGAGCAGTTCTTC.

This clone appeared a single time. This rearrangement joins TRBV4-1 to TRBJ1-1; 7 bases are shared with TRBD1. Germline-derived CDR1 and CDR2 are MGHRA and YSYEKL. Losses at the gene ends were 2 bases for V and 6 bases for J; bases not matched to a gene: 12. The CDR3 extends over 16 amino acids. DNA of the CDR3: TGCGCCAGCAGCCAACCCTACACTACAGGGGAGGCTGAAGCTTTCTTT. Its protein product is CASSQPYTTGEAEAFF.

The J gene is TRBJ2-1, the V gene TRBV28; weak D call: TRBD2 (6 bases). In germline, CDR1 is MDHEN, CDR2 SYDVKM. V dropped 6 bases and J dropped 6 bases, with 12 bases sitting between them. CDR3 length equals 13 residues. The CDR3 region is CASRAGGVNEQFF. The CDR3, as DNA: TGTGCCAGCAGAGCGGGTGGAGTCAATGAGCAGTTCTTC.

V gene TRBV4-3 combines with J gene TRBJ2-3, with TRBD2 identical over 14 bases. The CDR3 spans 18 residues. Unmatched junction bases numbered 8, after V lost 0 bases and J lost 6 bases. The germline CDR1 and CDR2 sequences are LGHNA and YSLEER. CDR3 residues: CASSQDTPTSGRGDTQYF. The CDR3 nucleotides read TGCGCCAGCAGCCAAGATACCCCGACTAGCGGGAGGGGGGATACGCAGTATTTT.

In its sample, this clone was seen once. V and J are TRBV27 and TRBJ2-1, with D perhaps TRBD2 (5 bases). This CDR3 has 16 residues. Germline assignment: CDR1 MNHEY and CDR2 SMNVEV (reference sequence). V was pared by 3 bases and J by 1 base, with 13 bases between. DNA for the CDR3: TGTGCCAGCAGTTTCCGAGGGCCCCTTTCCTACAATGAGCAGTTCTTC. It encodes CASSFRGPLSYNEQFF.

V is TRBV30 and J is TRBJ2-4, with 7 bases identical to TRBD1. Losses at the gene ends were 8 bases for V and 3 bases for J; bases not matched to a gene: 13. From germline, CDR1 is GTSNPN and CDR2 SVGIG (reference sequence). This CDR3 region has 15 residues. Written as DNA, the CDR3 is TGTGCCCTCGAAAACAGGGGCTGGGGCAAAAACATTCAGTACTTC. This gives the protein CALENRGWGKNIQYF.

This clone was observed a handful of times. The chain has TRBV6-1 and TRBJ1-2; no reliable D call. The length of the CDR3 is 12 residues. Germline CDR1 reads MNHNS; CDR2 reads SASEGT. V was cut by 2 bases and J by 14 bases, with 15 bases left in between. This CDR3 reads CASSEYGSAQTF. The CDR3 bases are TGTGCCAGCAGTGAATACGGCAGCGCGCAGACCTTC.

This chain connects TRBV11-2 to TRBJ2-7; no firm D call. Germline assignment: CDR1 SGHAT and CDR2 FQNNGV. The CDR3 spans 11 residues. Trimming stripped 8 bases from V and 0 bases from J, with 5 bases between. CDR3 sequence: CASGSSYEQYF. Written as DNA, the CDR3 is TGTGCCAGCGGCAGCTCCTACGAGCAGTACTTC.

The sample holds a few counts of this clone. The chain is built from TRBV11-2 and TRBJ1-1, with D unresolved. Germline-derived CDR1 and CDR2 are SGHAT and FQNNGV. The CDR3 covers 13 residues. Trimming stripped 0 bases from V and 6 bases from J, with 8 bases between. This CDR3 is CASSLDRRAEAFF. The CDR3 nucleotides are TGTGCCAGCAGCTTAGATCGGCGGGCTGAAGCTTTCTTT.

V gene TRBV28 combines with J gene TRBJ1-1; D gene uncertain. There are 13 residues in the CDR3. Germline assignment: CDR1 MDHEN and CDR2 SYDVKM. The V end was cut by 5 bases, the J end by 1 base, with 8 bases between. CDR3: CASSHQENTEAFF. DNA of the CDR3: TGTGCCAGCAGTCATCAGGAGAACACTGAAGCTTTCTTT.

This rearrangement joins TRBV7-9 to TRBJ1-2; D may be TRBD1 (5 bases). Germline loops: CDR1 SEHNR, CDR2 FQNEAQ (reference sequence). This CDR3 is 13 amino acids long. Trimming cost V 5 bases and J 1 base, with 8 bases left between them. The CDR3 bases are TGTGCCAGCAGCCTGGGGCTTAACTATGGCTACACCTTC. Translating it yields CASSLGLNYGYTF.

This chain joins TRBV5-1 and TRBJ2-1; no definite D call. Trimming took off 0 bases at V and 5 bases at J, with 6 bases between the two ends. There are 13 residues in the CDR3. Germline V gives CDR1 SGHRS, CDR2 YFSETQ. The CDR3 DNA sequence: TGCGCCAGCAGCTTGGGCAGGAACAATGAGCAGTTCTTC. Its protein product is CASSLGRNNEQFF.

The chain employs TRBV7-9 and TRBJ2-5, with 7 bases matching TRBD1. The ends lost 6 bases at V and 2 bases at J; junction bases unmatched: 12. CDR1 SEHNR and CDR2 FQNEAQ come from the germline V gene (reference sequence). The CDR3 runs 16 residues. The CDR3 region is CASSPSPGQSQETQYF. The CDR3, as DNA: TGTGCCAGCAGTCCGTCTCCGGGACAGTCACAAGAGACCCAGTACTTC.

The gene calls are TRBV4-3 and TRBJ2-7; TRBD1 is a possible D gene (8 bases). Germline lookup yields CDR1 LGHNA and CDR2 YSLEER. Trimming cost V 3 bases and J 4 bases, with 16 bases left between them. The CDR3 is 15 residues long. The CDR3 DNA sequence: TGCGCCAGCAGCCAGAACAGGGGGGGGGTTTACGAGCAGTACTTC. This encodes CASSQNRGGVYEQYF.

The V call is TRBV5-1, the J call TRBJ2-1; 14 bases fit TRBD2. The length of the CDR3 is 17 residues. Trimming cost V 5 bases and J 0 bases; bases outside gene matches: 4. Germline CDR1 is SGHRS and CDR2 is YFSETQ. The CDR3 sequence: CASRRTSGGYSYNEQFF. CDR3 DNA: TGCGCCAGCAGAAGGACTAGCGGGGGGTACTCCTACAATGAGCAGTTCTTC.

The table lists this clone with a few counts. A read error may account for a junction end that differs from germline. This chain connects TRBV5-6 to TRBJ2-7; D is perhaps TRBD1 (6 bases). This CDR3 is built from 15 residues. Germline lookup yields CDR1 SGHDT and CDR2 YYEEEE. CDR3 coding DNA: TGTTCCAGCAGCCATCGATGGGCAGGGGTTTACGAGCAGTACTTC. It specifies CSSSHRWAGVYEQYF.

In this sample, this clone turned up once. V gene TRBV4-2 combines with J gene TRBJ2-7, with 12 bases aligning to TRBD2. Germline CDR1 reads LGHNA; CDR2 reads YNFKEQ. V lost 1 base and J lost 7; bases outside the gene matches: 8. The CDR3 totals 16 residues. Written as DNA, the CDR3 is TGTGCCAGCAGCCAAGGGGCTAGCGGGAGGGCGAGTGAGCAGTACTTC. This translates into CASSQGASGRASEQYF.

The J gene is TRBJ2-5, the V gene TRBV7-9; 7 bases agree with TRBD2. Germline assignment: CDR1 SEHNR and CDR2 FQNEAQ (reference sequence). The CDR3 consists of 16 residues. With V trimmed by 5 bases and J by 5 bases, 14 bases remained unmatched. The CDR3 DNA reads TGTGCCAGCAGCCCCCGGAGGCTAGCGGTCCGGGAGACCCAGTACTTC. Translation gives CASSPRRLAVRETQYF.

This rearrangement joins TRBV9 to TRBJ2-1, with D unresolved. In germline, CDR1 is SGDLS, CDR2 YYNGEE. The V gene lost 1 base and the J gene lost 3 bases, with 5 bases spanning the gap. The CDR3 has 13 residues. CDR3 sequence reads: CASSVTRYNEQFF. CDR3 nucleotide sequence: TGTGCCAGCAGCGTAACGCGCTACAATGAGCAGTTCTTC.

The CDR3 spells CAWSYWGQNYEQYF. The CDR3 nucleotides read TGTGCCTGGAGTTATTGGGGACAGAACTACGAGCAGTACTTC. The rearrangement links TRBV30 to TRBJ2-7; 7 nucleotides align to TRBD1. The CDR3 is 14 residues long. CDR1 and CDR2 from the germline V gene are GTSNPN and SVGIG (reference sequence). The junction had 7 bases not matched to a gene; V was cut back by 2 bases and J by 3 bases. The complete variable domain, with remaining parts taken from reference TRBV30 and TRBJ2-7, reads SQTIHQWPATLVQPVGSPLSLECTVEGTSNPNLYWYRQAAGRGLQLLFYSVGIGQISSEVPQNLSASRPQDRQFILSSKKLLLSDSGFYLCAWSYWGQNYEQYFGPGTRLTVT.

The chain joins TRBV6-4 to TRBJ2-5; TRBD1 might be the D (5 bases). The V end was cut by 2 bases, the J end by 0 bases, with 7 bases between. In germline, CDR1 is MRHNA, CDR2 SNTAGT. This CDR3 has 14 residues. CDR3 sequence: CASSDLQDQETQYF. In DNA form, the CDR3 reads TGTGCCAGCAGTGACCTACAGGACCAAGAGACCCAGTACTTC.

The chain recombines TRBV2 with TRBJ1-5; unclear D gene. Germline V gene data show CDR1 as SNHLY and CDR2 as FYNNEI. With 4 bases removed from V and 1 base from J, the gap between germline ends came to 11 bases. The CDR3 length is 15 residues. CDR3 loop: CASSVIRSSNQPQHF. The DNA for the CDR3 is TGTGCCAGCAGTGTTATCCGGTCGAGCAATCAGCCCCAGCATTTT.